This entry describes one T cell receptor (beta chain). The sample is drawn from a study of shared clonotypes between healthy human individuals. Terminally differentiated effector memory CD45RA+ cells were left out of the naive CD8 fraction, which was CD45RO-negative and positively selected for CCR7. The table came from immunoSEQ multiplex PCR; TCRdb's copy has only in-frame clones and leaves some out. The sample contains around 2.1 million clones, 85% to 95% of which appear only once. CDR1 is SGDLS and CDR2 is YYNGEE in the germline V gene. The length of the CDR3 is 13 residues. Trimming removed 2 bases from V and 6 bases from J, with 11 bases in between.

The sequence was collected from a man aged 18 to 29 in good health. Some clones in this sample may be carry-over from other donors' samples. The V gene is TRBV9, the J gene TRBJ1-2; no clear D gene. Sample: naive CD8+ T cells from PBMCs. In nucleotides, the CDR3 is TGTGCCAGCAGCGTTATTGAACGGGATGGCTACACCTTC. Its protein is CASSVIERDGYTF.